This TCR beta chain was captured in a study of beta chain features in type 1 diabetes. Notes on the study in general: Here, the possible influence of HLA type (on TCRB rearrangement) remained unresolved. In every one of the four CD4+ subsets, TCRB CDR3s were moderately but significantly shorter in Type 1 diabetes patients.

Every isolated RNA sample was fully reverse transcribed, so sequencing captured expressed TCRB transcripts. Profiled with immunoSEQ multiplex PCR; TCRdb holds only in-frame clones, not every one. Among about 340,000 clones listed, less than 15% were seen once. The CDR3 spans 17 residues. Losses at the gene ends were 10 bases for V and 1 base for J; bases not matched to a gene: 11. Germline assignment: CDR1 LNHDA and CDR2 SQIVND (reference sequence). Details on this clone: Its specificity is not known.

This clonotype was sampled from a woman between 18 and 29 years old with type 1 diabetes. Sample: naive CD4+ T cells from blood. The chain links TRBV19 to TRBJ2-3, with 13 positions matching TRBD2. CDR3 sequence reads: CATTIRTSGSRTDTQYF. The CDR3 DNA reads as TGTGCCACAACGATCCGGACTAGCGGGAGCCGCACAGATACGCAGTATTTT.